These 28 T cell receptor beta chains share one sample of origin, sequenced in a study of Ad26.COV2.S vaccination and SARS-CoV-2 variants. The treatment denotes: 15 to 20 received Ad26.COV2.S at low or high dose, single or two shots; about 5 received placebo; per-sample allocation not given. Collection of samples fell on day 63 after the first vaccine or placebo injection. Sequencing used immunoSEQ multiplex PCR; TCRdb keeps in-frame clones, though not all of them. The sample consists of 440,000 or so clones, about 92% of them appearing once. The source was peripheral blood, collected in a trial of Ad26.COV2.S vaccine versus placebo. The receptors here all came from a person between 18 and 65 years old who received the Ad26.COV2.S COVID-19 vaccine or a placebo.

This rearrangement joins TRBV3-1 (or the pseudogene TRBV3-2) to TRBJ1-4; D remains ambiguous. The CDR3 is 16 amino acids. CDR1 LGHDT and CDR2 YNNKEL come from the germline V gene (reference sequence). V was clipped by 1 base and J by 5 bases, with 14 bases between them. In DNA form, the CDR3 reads TGTGCCAGCAGCCAAGCATTTAGATGGGAAAATGAAAAACTGTTTTTT. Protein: CASSQAFRWENEKLFF.

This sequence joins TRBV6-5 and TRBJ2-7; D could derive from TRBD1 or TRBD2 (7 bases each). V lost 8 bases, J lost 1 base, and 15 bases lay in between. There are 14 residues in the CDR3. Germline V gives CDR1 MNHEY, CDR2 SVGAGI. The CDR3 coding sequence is TGTGCCAGCGGCGCAGGGGGAGGGTCCTACGAGCAGTACTTC. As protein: CASGAGGGSYEQYF.

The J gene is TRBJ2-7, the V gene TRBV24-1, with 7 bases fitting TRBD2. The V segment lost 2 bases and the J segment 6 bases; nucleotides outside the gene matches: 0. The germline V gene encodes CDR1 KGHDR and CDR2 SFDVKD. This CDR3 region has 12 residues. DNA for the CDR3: TGTGCCACCAGTGATTCGGGGGGCGAGCAGTACTTC. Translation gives CATSDSGGEQYF.

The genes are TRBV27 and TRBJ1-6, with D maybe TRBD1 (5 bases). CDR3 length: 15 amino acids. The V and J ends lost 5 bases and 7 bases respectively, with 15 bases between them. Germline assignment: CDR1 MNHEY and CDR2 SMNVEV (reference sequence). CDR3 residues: CASSPSGTNNSPLHF. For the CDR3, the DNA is TGTGCCAGCAGTCCGTCTGGGACCAACAATTCACCCCTCCACTTT.

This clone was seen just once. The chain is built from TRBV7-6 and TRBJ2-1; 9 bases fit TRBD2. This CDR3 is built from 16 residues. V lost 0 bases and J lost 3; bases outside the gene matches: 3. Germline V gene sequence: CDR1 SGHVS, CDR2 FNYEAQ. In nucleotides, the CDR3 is TGTGCCAGCAGCTTAGCTCTAGCGGGGAGCTACAATGAGCAGTTCTTC. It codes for CASSLALAGSYNEQFF.

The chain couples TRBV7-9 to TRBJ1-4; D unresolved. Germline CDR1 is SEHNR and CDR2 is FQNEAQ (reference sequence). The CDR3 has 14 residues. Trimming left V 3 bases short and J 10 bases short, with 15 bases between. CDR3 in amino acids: CASSLDLGLGKLFF. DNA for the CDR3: TGTGCCAGCAGCTTGGACCTGGGCCTTGGAAAACTGTTTTTT.

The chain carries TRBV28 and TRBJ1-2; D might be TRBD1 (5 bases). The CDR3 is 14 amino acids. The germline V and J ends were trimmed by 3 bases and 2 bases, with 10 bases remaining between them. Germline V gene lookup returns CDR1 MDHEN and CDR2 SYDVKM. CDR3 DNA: TGTGCCAGCAGTTTTCAGGGCTCCAACTATGGCTACACCTTC. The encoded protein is CASSFQGSNYGYTF.

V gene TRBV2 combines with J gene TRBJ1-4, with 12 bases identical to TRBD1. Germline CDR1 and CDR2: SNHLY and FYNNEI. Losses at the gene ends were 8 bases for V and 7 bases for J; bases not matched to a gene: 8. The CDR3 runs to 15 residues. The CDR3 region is CASAGTGGSVEKLFF. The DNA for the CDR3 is TGTGCCAGCGCTGGGACAGGGGGCAGCGTTGAAAAACTGTTTTTT.

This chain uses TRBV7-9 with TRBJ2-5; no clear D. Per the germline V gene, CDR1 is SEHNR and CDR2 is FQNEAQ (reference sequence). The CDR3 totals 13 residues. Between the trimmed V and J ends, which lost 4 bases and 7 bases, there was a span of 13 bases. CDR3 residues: CASSSPWSSTQYF. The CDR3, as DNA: TGTGCCAGCAGCTCCCCGTGGTCGTCGACCCAGTACTTC. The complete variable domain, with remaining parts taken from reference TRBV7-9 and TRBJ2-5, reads DTGVSQNPRHKITKRGQNVTFRCDPISEHNRLYWYRQTLGQGPEFLTYFQNEAQLEKSRLLSDRFSAERPKGSFSTLEIQRTEQGDSAMYLCASSSPWSSTQYFGPGTRLLVL.

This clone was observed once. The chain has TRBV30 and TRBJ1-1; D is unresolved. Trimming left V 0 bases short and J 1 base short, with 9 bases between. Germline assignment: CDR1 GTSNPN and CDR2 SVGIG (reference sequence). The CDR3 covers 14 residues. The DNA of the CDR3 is TGTGCCTGGAGTGTATTTTGGGGGAACACTGAAGCTTTCTTT. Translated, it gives CAWSVFWGNTEAFF. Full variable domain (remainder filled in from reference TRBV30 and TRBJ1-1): SQTIHQWPATLVQPVGSPLSLECTVEGTSNPNLYWYRQAAGRGLQLLFYSVGIGQISSEVPQNLSASRPQDRQFILSSKKLLLSDSGFYLCAWSVFWGNTEAFFGQGTRLTVV.

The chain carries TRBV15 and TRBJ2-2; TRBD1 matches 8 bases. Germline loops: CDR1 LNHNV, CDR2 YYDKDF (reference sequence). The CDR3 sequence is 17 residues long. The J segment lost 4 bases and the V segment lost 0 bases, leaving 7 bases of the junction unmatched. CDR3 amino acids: CATSREGGRGRTGELFF. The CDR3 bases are TGTGCCACCAGCAGAGAGGGGGGCAGGGGGCGCACCGGGGAGCTGTTTTTT.

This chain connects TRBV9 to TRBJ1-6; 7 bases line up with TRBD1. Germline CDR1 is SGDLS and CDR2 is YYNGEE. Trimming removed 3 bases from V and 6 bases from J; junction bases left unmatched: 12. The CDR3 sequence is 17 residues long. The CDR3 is CASSGTGAVSINSPLHF. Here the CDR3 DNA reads TGTGCCAGCAGCGGCACAGGGGCGGTATCGATTAATTCACCCCTCCACTTT.

CDR3 sequence reads: CASSLSGQNKQYF. CDR3 DNA: TGTGCCAGCAGTTTATCCGGACAGAACAAGCAGTACTTC. This chain links TRBV27 with TRBJ2-7; D possibly corresponds to TRBD1 (6 bases). CDR1 is MNHEY, CDR2 SMNVEV, per germline (reference sequence). The CDR3 runs 13 residues. The V end was cut by 0 bases, the J end by 8 bases, with 11 bases between.

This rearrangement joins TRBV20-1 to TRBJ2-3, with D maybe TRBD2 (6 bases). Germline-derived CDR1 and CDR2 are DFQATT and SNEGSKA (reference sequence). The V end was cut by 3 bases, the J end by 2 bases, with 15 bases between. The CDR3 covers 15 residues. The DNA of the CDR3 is TGCAGTGCTAGTCCGACCGGGGGACTCACAGATACGCAGTATTTT. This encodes CSASPTGGLTDTQYF.

The CDR3 loop reads CASSPSTSGVWGSYQETQYF. CDR3 bases: TGTGCCAGCTCACCATCGACTAGCGGGGTTTGGGGGTCATACCAAGAGACCCAGTACTTC. This chain uses TRBV18 with TRBJ2-5; 11 bases line up with TRBD2. Germline CDR1 and CDR2: KGHSH and LQKENI. Unmatched junction bases numbered 14, after V lost 2 bases and J lost 0 bases. The CDR3 runs to 20 residues.

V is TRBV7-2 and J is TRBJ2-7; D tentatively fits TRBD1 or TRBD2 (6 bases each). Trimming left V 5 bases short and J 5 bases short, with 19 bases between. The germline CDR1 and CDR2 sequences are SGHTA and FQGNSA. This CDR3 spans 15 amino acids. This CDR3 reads CASSGGLGLINEQYF. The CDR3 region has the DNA TGTGCCAGCAGCGGGGGGCTAGGGTTGATAAACGAGCAGTACTTC.

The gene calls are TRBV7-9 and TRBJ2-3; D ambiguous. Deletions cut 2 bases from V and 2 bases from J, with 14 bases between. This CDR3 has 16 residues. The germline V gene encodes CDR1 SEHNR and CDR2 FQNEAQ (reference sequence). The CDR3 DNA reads TGTGCCAGCAGCTTAACGGGCAGGATGTTCACAGATACGCAGTATTTT. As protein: CASSLTGRMFTDTQYF.

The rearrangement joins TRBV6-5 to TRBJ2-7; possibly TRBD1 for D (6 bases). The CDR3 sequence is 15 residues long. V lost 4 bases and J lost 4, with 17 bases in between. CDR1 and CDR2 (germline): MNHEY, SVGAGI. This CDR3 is CASSSGASTSYEQYF. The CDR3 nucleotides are TGTGCCAGCAGTTCAGGGGCATCAACTTCTTACGAGCAGTACTTC.

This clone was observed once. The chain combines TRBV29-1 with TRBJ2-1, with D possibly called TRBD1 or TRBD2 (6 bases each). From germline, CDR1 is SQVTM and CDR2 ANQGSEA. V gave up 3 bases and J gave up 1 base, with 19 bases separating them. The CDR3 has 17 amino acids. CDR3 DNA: TGCAGCGTTGATGGGTTTGGAGGGGGGTGGTCCTACAATGAGCAGTTCTTC. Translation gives CSVDGFGGGWSYNEQFF.

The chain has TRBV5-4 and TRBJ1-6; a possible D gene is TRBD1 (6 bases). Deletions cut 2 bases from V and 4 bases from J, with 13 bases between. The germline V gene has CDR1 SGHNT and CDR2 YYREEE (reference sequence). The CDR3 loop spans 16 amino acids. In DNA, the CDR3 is TGTGCCAGCAGCTTTACTGGGACATCTTATAATTCACCCCTCCACTTT. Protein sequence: CASSFTGTSYNSPLHF. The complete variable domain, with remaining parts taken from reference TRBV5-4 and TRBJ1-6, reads ETGVTQSPTHLIKTRGQQVTLRCSSQSGHNTVSWYQQALGQGPQFIFQYYREEENGRGNFPPRFSGLQFPNYSSELNVNALELDDSALYLCASSFTGTSYNSPLHFGNGTRLTVT.

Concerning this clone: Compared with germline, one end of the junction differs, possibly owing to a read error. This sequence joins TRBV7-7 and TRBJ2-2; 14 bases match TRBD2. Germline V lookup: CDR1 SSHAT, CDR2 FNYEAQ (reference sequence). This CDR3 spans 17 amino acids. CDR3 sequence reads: CASSLAPTSGGAGELFF. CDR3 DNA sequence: TGTGCTAGCAGCTTAGCGCCGACTAGCGGGGGGGCCGGGGAGCTGTTTTTT.

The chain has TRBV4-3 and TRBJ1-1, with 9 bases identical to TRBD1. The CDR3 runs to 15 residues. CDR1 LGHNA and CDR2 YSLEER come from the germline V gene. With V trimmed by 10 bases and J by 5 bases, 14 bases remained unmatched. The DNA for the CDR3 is TGCGCCACCAGAAATCAGGGGACAGGGCTTACTGAAGCTTTCTTT. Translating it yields CATRNQGTGLTEAFF.

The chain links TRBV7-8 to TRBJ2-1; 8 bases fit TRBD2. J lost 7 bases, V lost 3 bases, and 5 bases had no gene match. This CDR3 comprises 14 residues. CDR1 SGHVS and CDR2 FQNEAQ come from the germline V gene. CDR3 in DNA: TGTGCCAGCAGCTTTGAACTAGCGGAAAATGAGCAGTTCTTC. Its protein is CASSFELAENEQFF.

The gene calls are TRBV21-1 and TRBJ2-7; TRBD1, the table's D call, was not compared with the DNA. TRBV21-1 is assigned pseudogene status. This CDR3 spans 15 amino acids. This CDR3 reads CASSKEAQPLNEQYF. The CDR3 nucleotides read TGTGCCAGCAGCAAAGAAGCACAGCCCCTGAACGAGCAGTACTTC.

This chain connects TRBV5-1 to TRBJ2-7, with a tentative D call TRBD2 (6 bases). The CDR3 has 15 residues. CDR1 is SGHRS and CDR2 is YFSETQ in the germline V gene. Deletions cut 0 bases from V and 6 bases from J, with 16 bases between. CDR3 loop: CASSLGAQGGSEQYF. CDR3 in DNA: TGCGCCAGCAGCTTGGGGGCCCAGGGAGGAAGCGAGCAGTACTTC.

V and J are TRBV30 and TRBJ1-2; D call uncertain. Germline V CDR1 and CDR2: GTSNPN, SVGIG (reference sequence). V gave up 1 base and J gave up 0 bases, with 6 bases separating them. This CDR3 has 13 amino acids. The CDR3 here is CAWSAGANYGYTF. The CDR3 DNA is TGTGCCTGGAGTGCGGGAGCTAACTATGGCTACACCTTC.

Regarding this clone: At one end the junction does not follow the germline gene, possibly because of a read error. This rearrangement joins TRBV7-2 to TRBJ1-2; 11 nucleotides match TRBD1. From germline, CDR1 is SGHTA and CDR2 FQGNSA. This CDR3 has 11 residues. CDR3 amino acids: CASSSDRGLSF. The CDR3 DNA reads TGTGCCAGCAGCTCGGACAGGGGGCTCTCATTC.

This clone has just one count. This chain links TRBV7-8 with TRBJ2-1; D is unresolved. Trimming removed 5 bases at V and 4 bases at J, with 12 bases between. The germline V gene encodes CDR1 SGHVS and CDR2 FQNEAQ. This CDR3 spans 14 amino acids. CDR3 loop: CASSPSRRYNEQFF. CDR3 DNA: TGTGCCAGCAGCCCCTCACGCAGATACAATGAGCAGTTCTTC.